The clone carrying this T cell receptor (beta chain) was observed many times. Per the study methods: Estimates of nucleated cell counts were drawn from the amplification of reference gene primers. Only in-frame clones appear in the TCRdb table, and some are missing; sequencing was by immunoSEQ multiplex PCR. V and J calls and clone size are as listed in that table; D and trimming were resolved from the DNA. The repertoire has about 120,000 clones, just over 70% of them found once; the top ten carry about 0.84%. This sample was included in a study of blood T cell repertoires in COVID-19. Germline V CDR1 and CDR2: MNHEY, SMNVEV (reference sequence). V was pared by 4 bases and J by 7 bases, with 4 bases between. This CDR3 comprises 11 residues.

The TCR comes from a human donor with acute or convalescent COVID-19. The donor label of this sample is uncertain. The source material was peripheral blood. The genes are TRBV27 and TRBJ2-2; D unclear. CDR3 residues: CASSSLGELFF. The CDR3 nucleotides read TGTGCCAGCAGTTCACTCGGGGAGCTGTTTTTT.